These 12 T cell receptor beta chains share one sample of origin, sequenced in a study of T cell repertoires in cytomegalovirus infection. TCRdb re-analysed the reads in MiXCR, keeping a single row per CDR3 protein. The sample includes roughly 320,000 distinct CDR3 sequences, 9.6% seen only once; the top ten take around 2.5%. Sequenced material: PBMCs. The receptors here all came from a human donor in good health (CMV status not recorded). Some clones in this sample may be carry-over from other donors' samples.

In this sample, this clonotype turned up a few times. The CDR3 sequence: CATEFQGEAFF. The CDR3 DNA reads as TGTGCCACGGAGTTTCAGGGGGAAGCTTTCTTT. The chain is built from TRBV15 and TRBJ1-1; D may be TRBD1 (6 bases). Trimming removed 9 bases from V and 8 bases from J, with 13 bases in between. Germline CDR1 reads LNHNV; CDR2 reads YYDKDF (reference sequence). This CDR3 has 11 residues.

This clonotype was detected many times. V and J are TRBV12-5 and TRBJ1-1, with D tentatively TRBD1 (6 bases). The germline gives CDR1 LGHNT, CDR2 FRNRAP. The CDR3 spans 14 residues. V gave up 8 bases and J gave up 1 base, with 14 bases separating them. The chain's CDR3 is CASSGPGANTEAFF. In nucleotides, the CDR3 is TGTGCTAGTTCCGGTCCGGGGGCGAACACTGAAGCTTTCTTT.

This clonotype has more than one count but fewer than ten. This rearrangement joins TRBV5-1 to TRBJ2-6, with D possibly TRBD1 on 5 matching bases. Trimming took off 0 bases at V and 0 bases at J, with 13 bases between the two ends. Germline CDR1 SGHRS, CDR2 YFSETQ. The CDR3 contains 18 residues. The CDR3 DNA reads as TGCGCCAGCAGCTTGGTGGGCAGGGCCTTCTCTGGGGCCAACGTCCTGACTTTC. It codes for CASSLVGRAFSGANVLTF.

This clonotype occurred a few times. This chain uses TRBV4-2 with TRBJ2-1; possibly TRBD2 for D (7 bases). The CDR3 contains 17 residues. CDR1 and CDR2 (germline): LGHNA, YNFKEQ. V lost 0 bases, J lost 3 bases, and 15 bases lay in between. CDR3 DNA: TGTGCCAGCAGCCAAGATCGTGGGGGGGCAAACTACAATGAGCAGTTCTTC. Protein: CASSQDRGGANYNEQFF.

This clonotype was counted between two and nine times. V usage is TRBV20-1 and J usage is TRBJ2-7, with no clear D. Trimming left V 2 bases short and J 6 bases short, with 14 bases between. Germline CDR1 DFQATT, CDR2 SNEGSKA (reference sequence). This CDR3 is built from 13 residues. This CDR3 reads CSARKVDRLEQYF. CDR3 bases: TGCAGTGCTAGAAAGGTGGACCGTCTCGAGCAGTACTTC.

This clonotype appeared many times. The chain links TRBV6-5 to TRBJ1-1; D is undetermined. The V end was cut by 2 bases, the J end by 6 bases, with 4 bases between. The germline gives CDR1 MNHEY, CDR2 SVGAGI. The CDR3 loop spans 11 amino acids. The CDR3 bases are TGTGCCAGCAGTTACCGGTCTGAAGCTTTCTTT. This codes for CASSYRSEAFF.

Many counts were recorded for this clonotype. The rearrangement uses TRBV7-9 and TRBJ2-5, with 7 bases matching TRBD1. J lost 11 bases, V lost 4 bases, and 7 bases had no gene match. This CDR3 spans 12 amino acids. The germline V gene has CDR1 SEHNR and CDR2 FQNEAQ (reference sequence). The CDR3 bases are TGTGCCAGCAGCTCGGCCGGGACAGCTCAGTACTTC. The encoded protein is CASSSAGTAQYF.

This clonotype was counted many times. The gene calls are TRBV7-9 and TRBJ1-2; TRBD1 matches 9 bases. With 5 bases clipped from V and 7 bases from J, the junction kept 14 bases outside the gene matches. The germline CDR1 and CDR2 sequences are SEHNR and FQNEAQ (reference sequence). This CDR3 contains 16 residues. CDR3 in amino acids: CASSPSSGQGSGGYTF. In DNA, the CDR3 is TGTGCCAGCAGCCCGTCCTCGGGACAGGGATCTGGTGGCTACACCTTC.

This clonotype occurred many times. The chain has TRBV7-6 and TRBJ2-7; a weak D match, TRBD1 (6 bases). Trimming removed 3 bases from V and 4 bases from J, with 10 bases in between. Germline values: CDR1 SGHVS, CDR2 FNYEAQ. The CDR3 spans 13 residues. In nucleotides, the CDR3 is TGTGCCAGCAGCTTCCGACAGGAGTACGAGCAGTACTTC. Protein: CASSFRQEYEQYF.

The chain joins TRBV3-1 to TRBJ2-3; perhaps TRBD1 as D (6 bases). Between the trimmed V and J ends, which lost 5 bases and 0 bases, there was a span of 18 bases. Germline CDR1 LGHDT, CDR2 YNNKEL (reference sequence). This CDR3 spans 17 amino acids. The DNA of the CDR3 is TGTGCCAGCAGCGCGCTTCCGGGACACATAAGCACAGATACGCAGTATTTT. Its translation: CASSALPGHISTDTQYF.

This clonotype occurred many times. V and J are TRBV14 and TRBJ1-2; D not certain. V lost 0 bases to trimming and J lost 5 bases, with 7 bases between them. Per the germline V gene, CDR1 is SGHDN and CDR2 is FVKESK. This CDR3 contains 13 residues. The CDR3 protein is CASSQDPKYGYTF. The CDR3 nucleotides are TGTGCCAGCAGCCAAGATCCCAAGTATGGCTACACCTTC. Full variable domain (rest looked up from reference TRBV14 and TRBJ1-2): EAGVTQFPSHSVIEKGQTVTLRCDPISGHDNLYWYRRVMGKEIKFLLHFVKESKQDESGMPNNRFLAERTGGTYSTLKVQPAELEDSGVYFCASSQDPKYGYTFGSGTRLTVV.

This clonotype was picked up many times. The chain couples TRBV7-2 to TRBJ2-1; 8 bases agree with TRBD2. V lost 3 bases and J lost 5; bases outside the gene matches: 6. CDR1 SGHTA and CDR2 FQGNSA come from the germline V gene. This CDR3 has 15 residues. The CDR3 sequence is CASSFRSGGNNEQFF. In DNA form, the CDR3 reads TGTGCCAGCAGCTTTCGCAGCGGGGGTAACAATGAGCAGTTCTTC.